This TCR beta chain stems from a study of Ad26.COV2.S vaccination and SARS-CoV-2 variants. As for the study in general: Vaccine-arm donor from the placebo-controlled COV1001 Ad26.COV2.S trial.

Indicated treatment: 15 to 20 received Ad26.COV2.S at low or high dose, single or two shots; a few received placebo; per-sample allocation not given. Sampling was done on day 63 after the first vaccine or placebo injection. Within Boston, the person who donated was an adult of 18-55 years. This clone was recorded a few times. The antigen is unknown. Here immunoSEQ multiplex PCR was the method, and the copy in TCRdb shows in-frame clones only, minus some. The repertoire holds some 320,000 clones, with 85% as singletons. Study results and limitations: The TCR-based breadth and depth measures might underestimate overall T cell responses.

CDR3 length: 13 residues. The germline V and J ends were trimmed by 4 bases and 6 bases, with 13 bases remaining between them. Germline assignment: CDR1 LGHDT and CDR2 YNNKEL (reference sequence). The receptor was derived from a person aged 18-65 years who received the Ad26.COV2.S COVID-19 vaccine or a placebo. The sequencing used peripheral blood, collected in a trial of Ad26.COV2.S vaccine versus placebo. The chain couples TRBV3-1 (or the pseudogene TRBV3-2) to TRBJ2-7; the D gene is possibly TRBD2 (5 bases). The DNA of the CDR3 is TGTGCCAGCAGCCCGGGATTCTTCTCCGAGCAGTACTTC. It codes for CASSPGFFSEQYF.